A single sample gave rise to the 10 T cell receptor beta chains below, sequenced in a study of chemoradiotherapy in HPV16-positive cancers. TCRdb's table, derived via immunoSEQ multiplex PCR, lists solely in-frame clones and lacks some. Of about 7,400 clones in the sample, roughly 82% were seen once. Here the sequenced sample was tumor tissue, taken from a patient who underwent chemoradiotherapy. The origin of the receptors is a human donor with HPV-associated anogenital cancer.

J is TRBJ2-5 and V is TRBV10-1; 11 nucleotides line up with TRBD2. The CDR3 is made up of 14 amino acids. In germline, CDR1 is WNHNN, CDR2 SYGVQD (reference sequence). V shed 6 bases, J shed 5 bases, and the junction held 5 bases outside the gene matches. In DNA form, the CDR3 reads TGCGCCAGCAGCCCGACTAGCGGGGTGGAGACCCAGTACTTC. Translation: CASSPTSGVETQYF.

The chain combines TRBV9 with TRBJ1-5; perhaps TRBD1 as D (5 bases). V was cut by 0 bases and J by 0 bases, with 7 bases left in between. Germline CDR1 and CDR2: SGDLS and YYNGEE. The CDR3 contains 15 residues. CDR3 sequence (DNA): TGTGCCAGCAGCGTAGGACAGACTAGCAATCAGCCCCAGCATTTT. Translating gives CASSVGQTSNQPQHF.

DNA for the CDR3: TGTGCCAGCGGGGGTGAAGCTTTCTTT. Its protein is CASGGEAFF. The rearrangement links TRBV28 to TRBJ1-1; D is perhaps TRBD1 (5 bases). From germline, CDR1 is MDHEN and CDR2 SYDVKM. CDR3 length equals 9 residues. With 8 bases removed from V and 7 bases from J, the gap between germline ends came to 5 bases.

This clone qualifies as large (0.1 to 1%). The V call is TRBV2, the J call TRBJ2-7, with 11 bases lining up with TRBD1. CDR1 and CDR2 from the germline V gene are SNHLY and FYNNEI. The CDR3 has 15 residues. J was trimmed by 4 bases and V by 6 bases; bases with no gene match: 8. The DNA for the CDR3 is TGTGCCAGCAGAGTGGACAGGGGGCTTAGTTACGAGCAGTACTTC. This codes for CASRVDRGLSYEQYF.

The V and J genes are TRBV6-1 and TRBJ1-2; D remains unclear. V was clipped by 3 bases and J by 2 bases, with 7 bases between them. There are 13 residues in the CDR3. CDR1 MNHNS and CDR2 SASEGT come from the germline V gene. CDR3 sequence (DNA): TGTGCCAGCAGTGACCTAGGGAACTATGGCTACACCTTC. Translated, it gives CASSDLGNYGYTF.

The CDR3 protein is CASSRLLGAASPLHF. In DNA, the CDR3 is TGCGCCAGCAGCCGACTGTTGGGGGCTGCATCACCCCTCCACTTT. V and J are TRBV4-1 and TRBJ1-6, with D possibly TRBD1 on 6 matching bases. There are 15 residues in the CDR3. Per the germline V gene, CDR1 is MGHRA and CDR2 is YSYEKL. V lost 4 bases and J lost 10, with 17 bases in between.

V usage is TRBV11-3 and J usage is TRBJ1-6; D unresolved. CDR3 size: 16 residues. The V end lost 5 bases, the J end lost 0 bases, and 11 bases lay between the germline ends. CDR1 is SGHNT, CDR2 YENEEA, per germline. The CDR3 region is CASSRDRFSYNSPLHF. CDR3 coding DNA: TGTGCCAGCAGCAGAGACCGCTTCTCCTATAATTCACCCCTCCACTTT.

CDR3 protein: CASSQGTGYNYGYTF. The CDR3 coding sequence is TGTGCCAGCAGCCAAGGGACAGGTTACAACTATGGCTACACCTTC. The chain carries TRBV14 and TRBJ1-2; 7 nucleotides line up with TRBD1. The CDR3 has 15 residues. CDR1 is SGHDN and CDR2 is FVKESK in the germline V gene. J gave up 2 bases and V 1 base, and 4 bases lay outside the gene matches.

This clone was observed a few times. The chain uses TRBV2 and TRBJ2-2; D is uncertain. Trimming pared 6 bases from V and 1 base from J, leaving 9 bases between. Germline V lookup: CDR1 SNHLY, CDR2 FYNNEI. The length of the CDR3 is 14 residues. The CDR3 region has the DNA TGTGCCAGCAGAGTTCAGGTGAACACCGGGGAGCTGTTTTTT. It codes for CASRVQVNTGELFF.

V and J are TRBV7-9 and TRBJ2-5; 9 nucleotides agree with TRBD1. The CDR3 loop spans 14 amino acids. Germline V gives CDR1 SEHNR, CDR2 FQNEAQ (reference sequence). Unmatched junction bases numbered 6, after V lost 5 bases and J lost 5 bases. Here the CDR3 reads CASSQGQGLETQYF. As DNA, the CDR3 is TGTGCCAGCAGCCAAGGACAGGGGTTGGAGACCCAGTACTTC.